This record covers a single T cell receptor beta chain. Its antigen is not known. The sample originates from a study of shared clonotypes between healthy human individuals. The wider study: CD4 naive and CD4 memory each took three plates per donor, while CD8 naive took two and CD8 memory one.

Findings of the study overall: Sampling involved blood alone; tissue repertoires likely differ.

CDR1 SGHDT and CDR2 YYEEEE come from the germline V gene. The CDR3 totals 14 residues. The V gene end was trimmed by 4 bases and the J gene end by 6 bases; junction bases not matched to a gene: 3. The data were produced by immunoSEQ multiplex PCR, yet TCRdb's version contains in-frame clones alone and is incomplete. The table includes fewer than 1.6 million clones, 98% to 99% detected once. The material sequenced was naive CD4+ T cells sorted from blood. Sample subset: CD45RA+ positively selected. This receptor was identified in a man aged 30-40 years in good health. V and J are TRBV5-6 and TRBJ2-1, with TRBD2 identical over 11 bases. As DNA, the CDR3 is TGTGCCAGCAGCCCTCTAGCGGGAGGCAATGAGCAGTTCTTC. Translated: CASSPLAGGNEQFF.